This is a list of T cell receptor beta chains from one sample in a study of T-cell reconstitution after alpha-beta-depleted transplantation in children. TCRdb reanalysed the PCR reads using MiXCR and keeps one entry per CDR3 protein. The data hold 330,000 or so distinct CDR3 sequences, with over 9% observed a single time. The sample was PBMCs from the stem cell graft donor, taken from the stem cell graft. The origin of the receptors is a human donor who donated a stem cell graft to a child with acute lymphoblastic leukemia. CDR3s include the opening cysteine and the closing phenylalanine or tryptophan. A D gene is named only where the DNA matches it firmly. Some rows have no size entry. The others give once, few or many, or a class for an expanded clone.

d_gene: TRBD1; v_gene: TRBV20-1; j_gene: TRBJ1-5; abundance: .; CDR3aa: CSARPPGQGVAPQHF; CDR3nt: TGCAGTGCTAGACCCCCGGGACAGGGAGTTGCGCCCCAGCATTTT
d_gene: .; v_gene: TRBV12-3/TRBV12-4; j_gene: TRBJ2-5; abundance: .; CDR3aa: CASSLGNGGSGTQYF; CDR3nt: TGTGCCAGCAGTTTAGGGAATGGTGGTAGCGGGACCCAGTACTTC
d_gene: TRBD1; v_gene: TRBV12-3/TRBV12-4; j_gene: TRBJ2-5; abundance: few; CDR3aa: CASRTTSGGNQETQYF; CDR3nt: TGTGCCAGCAGAACCACCTCAGGGGGAAACCAAGAGACCCAGTACTTC
d_gene: .; v_gene: TRBV7-8; j_gene: TRBJ1-3; abundance: few; CDR3aa: CASSLVGYASGNTIYF; CDR3nt: TGTGCCAGCAGCTTAGTCGGCTATGCCTCTGGAAACACCATATATTTT
d_gene: .; v_gene: TRBV5-4; j_gene: TRBJ2-5; abundance: .; CDR3aa: CASSLLDLTLGETQYF; CDR3nt: TGTGCCAGCAGCTTGCTGGACTTAACCCTCGGGGAGACCCAGTACTTC
d_gene: .; v_gene: TRBV5-6; j_gene: TRBJ1-2; abundance: .; CDR3aa: CASSLGQAPGGYTF; CDR3nt: TGTGCCAGCAGCTTAGGACAAGCCCCTGGGGGCTACACCTTC
d_gene: .; v_gene: TRBV18; j_gene: TRBJ2-7; abundance: many; CDR3aa: CASSPSMSSYEQYF; CDR3nt: TGTGCCAGCTCACCAAGCATGAGCTCCTACGAGCAGTACTTC
d_gene: .; v_gene: TRBV25-1; j_gene: TRBJ1-3; abundance: once; CDR3aa: CASSFGEAVGNTIYF; CDR3nt: TGTGCCAGCAGCTTCGGGGAAGCAGTTGGAAACACCATATATTTT
d_gene: TRBD1; v_gene: TRBV12-3/TRBV12-4; j_gene: TRBJ2-7; abundance: few; CDR3aa: CASTSGGTGQGYEQYF; CDR3nt: TGTGCCAGCACCTCCGGGGGGACAGGGCAGGGTTACGAGCAGTACTTC
d_gene: .; v_gene: TRBV20-1; j_gene: TRBJ2-3; abundance: few; CDR3aa: CSARGTTTSTDTQYF; CDR3nt: TGCAGTGCTAGAGGGACCACTACTAGCACAGATACGCAGTATTTT
d_gene: .; v_gene: TRBV12-3/TRBV12-4; j_gene: TRBJ1-2; abundance: .; CDR3aa: CASSFKATAYYGYTF; CDR3nt: TGTGCCAGCAGTTTTAAGGCCACGGCTTACTATGGCTACACCTTC
d_gene: .; v_gene: TRBV7-7; j_gene: TRBJ2-2; abundance: few; CDR3aa: CASSLGGGKNTGELFF; CDR3nt: TGTGCTAGCAGCTTAGGGGGCGGGAAGAACACCGGGGAGCTGTTTTTT
d_gene: TRBD2; v_gene: TRBV11-2; j_gene: TRBJ2-3; abundance: .; CDR3aa: CASSPLAGGTDTQYF; CDR3nt: TGTGCCAGCAGCCCCCTAGCGGGAGGCACAGATACGCAGTATTTT
d_gene: TRBD1; v_gene: TRBV20-1; j_gene: TRBJ2-1; abundance: .; CDR3aa: CSAQGQERYNEQFF; CDR3nt: TGCAGTGCTCAAGGACAGGAACGTTACAATGAGCAGTTCTTC
d_gene: TRBD1; v_gene: TRBV5-6; j_gene: TRBJ1-2; abundance: few; CDR3aa: CASSLGRTGNDYGYTF; CDR3nt: TGTGCCAGCAGCTTGGGAAGGACAGGGAACGATTATGGCTACACCTTC
d_gene: TRBD1; v_gene: TRBV20-1; j_gene: TRBJ2-4; abundance: many; CDR3aa: CSAAAGGIQYF; CDR3nt: TGCAGTGCAGCCGCAGGGGGCATTCAGTACTTC
d_gene: .; v_gene: TRBV27; j_gene: TRBJ2-7; abundance: many; CDR3aa: CASSSTSSSYEQYF; CDR3nt: TGTGCCAGCAGCAGTACATCGAGCTCCTACGAGCAGTACTTC
d_gene: .; v_gene: TRBV27; j_gene: TRBJ2-3; abundance: many; CDR3aa: CASSLLGGTDTQYF; CDR3nt: TGTGCCAGCAGTTTACTTGGGGGTACAGATACGCAGTATTTT
d_gene: TRBD2; v_gene: TRBV29-1; j_gene: TRBJ2-1; abundance: .; CDR3aa: CSVRAFSGRYEQFF; CDR3nt: TGCAGCGTTCGGGCTTTTAGCGGGAGGTACGAGCAGTTCTTC
d_gene: .; v_gene: TRBV5-1; j_gene: TRBJ2-6; abundance: .; CDR3aa: CASSPGTGASGANVLTF; CDR3nt: TGCGCCAGCAGCCCCGGGACGGGGGCCTCTGGGGCCAACGTCCTGACTTTC
d_gene: TRBD2; v_gene: TRBV15; j_gene: TRBJ2-1; abundance: few; CDR3aa: CATSRDSGRIDEQFF; CDR3nt: TGTGCCACCAGCAGAGATAGCGGGAGGATCGATGAGCAGTTCTTC
d_gene: TRBD2; v_gene: TRBV20-1; j_gene: TRBJ2-7; abundance: .; CDR3aa: CSAPYGGEQYF; CDR3nt: TGCAGTGCTCCTTACGGGGGGGAGCAGTACTTC
d_gene: TRBD1; v_gene: TRBV7-2; j_gene: TRBJ2-2; abundance: few; CDR3aa: CASSLGPTGANTGELFF; CDR3nt: TGTGCCAGCAGCTTAGGGCCGACAGGGGCCAACACCGGGGAGCTGTTTTTT
d_gene: TRBD2; v_gene: TRBV27; j_gene: TRBJ2-3; abundance: many; CDR3aa: CASSLKLLAGSTDTQYF; CDR3nt: TGTGCCAGCAGTTTAAAGCTACTAGCGGGAAGCACAGATACGCAGTATTTT
d_gene: .; v_gene: TRBV20-1; j_gene: TRBJ1-6; abundance: .; CDR3aa: CSAPGGRGSNSPLHF; CDR3nt: TGCAGTGCCCCCGGGGGCAGGGGCAGTAATTCACCCCTCCACTTT
d_gene: .; v_gene: TRBV5-5; j_gene: TRBJ1-4; abundance: .; CDR3aa: CASTPPRGVEKLFF; CDR3nt: TGTGCCAGCACCCCGCCCAGGGGAGTCGAAAAACTGTTTTTT
d_gene: TRBD1; v_gene: TRBV12-3/TRBV12-4; j_gene: TRBJ1-5; abundance: many; CDR3aa: CASSPRTGGVQPQHF; CDR3nt: TGTGCCAGCAGTCCCCGGACAGGCGGTGTTCAGCCCCAGCATTTT
d_gene: TRBD1; v_gene: TRBV29-1; j_gene: TRBJ2-7; abundance: .; CDR3aa: CSVVIRDRRYEQYF; CDR3nt: TGCAGCGTAGTTATAAGGGACAGGCGCTACGAGCAGTACTTC
d_gene: .; v_gene: TRBV28; j_gene: TRBJ1-3; abundance: few; CDR3aa: CASSLSKGSGNTIYF; CDR3nt: TGTGCCAGCAGTTTGAGTAAGGGCTCTGGAAACACCATATATTTT
d_gene: .; v_gene: TRBV25-1; j_gene: TRBJ2-1; abundance: few; CDR3aa: CASSPPGRLYNEQFF; CDR3nt: TGTGCCAGCAGTCCCCCGGGGCGCCTCTACAATGAGCAGTTCTTC
d_gene: TRBD2; v_gene: TRBV3-1; j_gene: TRBJ2-7; abundance: once; CDR3aa: CASSFSVGTSAHF; CDR3nt: TGTGCCAGCAGCTTCAGTGTAGGGACTAGCGCACACTTC
d_gene: TRBD2; v_gene: TRBV3-1; j_gene: TRBJ2-3; abundance: .; CDR3aa: CASTSAGDTDTQYF; CDR3nt: TGTGCCAGCACCTCAGCGGGAGACACAGATACGCAGTATTTT
d_gene: TRBD1; v_gene: TRBV6-2/TRBV6-3; j_gene: TRBJ2-3; abundance: few; CDR3aa: CASKQGATDTQYF; CDR3nt: TGTGCCAGCAAGCAGGGGGCCACAGATACGCAGTATTTT
d_gene: .; v_gene: TRBV7-9; j_gene: TRBJ1-1; abundance: .; CDR3aa: CASSSPGQGHEAFF; CDR3nt: TGTGCCAGCAGCTCCCCAGGGCAGGGCCATGAAGCTTTCTTT
d_gene: .; v_gene: TRBV4-1; j_gene: TRBJ2-1; abundance: few; CDR3aa: CASSRRRDNEQFF; CDR3nt: TGCGCCAGCAGCCGCCGCCGGGACAATGAGCAGTTCTTC
d_gene: TRBD2; v_gene: TRBV19; j_gene: TRBJ2-1; abundance: .; CDR3aa: CASSIARLAGNNNEQFF; CDR3nt: TGTGCCAGTAGTATAGCCCGACTAGCGGGTAACAACAATGAGCAGTTCTTC
d_gene: .; v_gene: TRBV5-1; j_gene: TRBJ2-1; abundance: .; CDR3aa: CASTEGGSSYNEQFF; CDR3nt: TGCGCCAGCACCGAGGGGGGGAGCTCCTACAATGAGCAGTTCTTC
d_gene: TRBD2; v_gene: TRBV2; j_gene: TRBJ2-1; abundance: few; CDR3aa: CASRAPALKTSGSSYNEQFF; CDR3nt: TGTGCCAGCAGAGCGCCCGCCTTGAAGACTAGCGGGAGCTCCTACAATGAGCAGTTCTTC
d_gene: TRBD2; v_gene: TRBV20-1; j_gene: TRBJ2-2; abundance: few; CDR3aa: CSARPREGRNTGELFF; CDR3nt: TGCAGTGCTAGGCCGAGGGAGGGCCGGAACACCGGGGAGCTGTTTTTT
d_gene: .; v_gene: TRBV12-3/TRBV12-4; j_gene: TRBJ2-7; abundance: .; CDR3aa: CASSFAPLILPTYEQYF; CDR3nt: TGTGCCAGCAGTTTTGCCCCCTTGATTTTGCCAACCTACGAGCAGTACTTC
d_gene: .; v_gene: TRBV4-2; j_gene: TRBJ2-7; abundance: few; CDR3aa: CASSLLGSAGWYEQYF; CDR3nt: TGTGCCAGCAGCCTTCTTGGTAGCGCGGGATGGTACGAGCAGTACTTC
d_gene: .; v_gene: TRBV5-5; j_gene: TRBJ1-3; abundance: .; CDR3aa: CASSPDPGLRGPTIYF; CDR3nt: TGTGCCAGCAGCCCGGACCCGGGACTGCGGGGTCCCACGATATATTTT
d_gene: .; v_gene: TRBV4-2; j_gene: TRBJ2-1; abundance: many; CDR3aa: CASSQPGAASDYNEQFF; CDR3nt: TGTGCCAGCAGCCAACCGGGGGCGGCTAGCGATTACAATGAGCAGTTCTTC
d_gene: .; v_gene: TRBV7-6; j_gene: TRBJ2-1; abundance: .; CDR3aa: CASSFDPGGVEQFF; CDR3nt: TGTGCCAGCAGCTTTGACCCCGGAGGTGTTGAGCAGTTCTTC
d_gene: TRBD1; v_gene: TRBV19; j_gene: TRBJ1-2; abundance: .; CDR3aa: CAGRTGNYGYTF; CDR3nt: TGTGCCGGACGGACAGGGAACTATGGCTACACCTTC
d_gene: .; v_gene: TRBV7-9; j_gene: TRBJ2-5; abundance: .; CDR3aa: CASSFLSYWGETQYF; CDR3nt: TGTGCCAGCAGCTTTCTATCCTATTGGGGAGAGACCCAGTACTTC
d_gene: .; v_gene: TRBV20-1; j_gene: TRBJ2-7; abundance: .; CDR3aa: CSARVWRLLSYEQYF; CDR3nt: TGCAGTGCTAGGGTGTGGCGCCTACTTTCCTACGAGCAGTACTTC
d_gene: TRBD1; v_gene: TRBV28; j_gene: TRBJ1-2; abundance: .; CDR3aa: CASSLGQGALLFYGYTF; CDR3nt: TGTGCCAGCAGTTTAGGACAGGGGGCCTTACTATTCTATGGCTACACCTTC
d_gene: TRBD1; v_gene: TRBV15; j_gene: TRBJ2-4; abundance: many; CDR3aa: CATSRDRAGGNIQYF; CDR3nt: TGTGCCACCAGCAGAGATCGGGCAGGGGGCAACATTCAGTACTTC
d_gene: .; v_gene: TRBV20-1; j_gene: TRBJ2-1; abundance: .; CDR3aa: CSARGPPGNEQFF; CDR3nt: TGCAGTGCTAGGGGACCGCCGGGGAATGAGCAGTTCTTC
d_gene: .; v_gene: TRBV6-2/TRBV6-3; j_gene: TRBJ2-4; abundance: .; CDR3aa: CASSYSTVGIQYF; CDR3nt: TGTGCCAGCAGTTACTCGACTGTAGGCATTCAGTACTTC
d_gene: .; v_gene: TRBV5-5; j_gene: TRBJ1-5; abundance: many; CDR3aa: CASSLGEQPQHF; CDR3nt: TGTGCCAGCAGCTTGGGAGAACAGCCCCAGCATTTT
d_gene: TRBD2; v_gene: TRBV28; j_gene: TRBJ2-3; abundance: many; CDR3aa: CASSPQGSGTDTQYF; CDR3nt: TGTGCCAGCAGTCCCCAGGGTAGCGGGACAGATACGCAGTATTTT
d_gene: TRBD1; v_gene: TRBV19; j_gene: TRBJ1-5; abundance: .; CDR3aa: CASSGTGVVGQPQHF; CDR3nt: TGTGCCAGTAGTGGGACAGGGGTAGTCGGTCAGCCCCAGCATTTT
d_gene: TRBD2; v_gene: TRBV7-8; j_gene: TRBJ2-2; abundance: many; CDR3aa: CASSPYRLAGGEVTGELFF; CDR3nt: TGTGCCAGCAGCCCCTATAGGCTAGCGGGGGGCGAGGTCACCGGGGAGCTGTTTTTT
d_gene: .; v_gene: TRBV12-3/TRBV12-4; j_gene: TRBJ1-2; abundance: many; CDR3aa: CASSPARNYGYTF; CDR3nt: TGTGCCAGCAGTCCCGCCAGGAACTATGGCTACACCTTC
d_gene: .; v_gene: TRBV2; j_gene: TRBJ2-7; abundance: .; CDR3aa: CASSNAGGLGEQYF; CDR3nt: TGTGCCAGCAGTAACGCAGGGGGGCTGGGGGAGCAGTACTTC
d_gene: TRBD2; v_gene: TRBV7-9; j_gene: TRBJ2-3; abundance: .; CDR3aa: CASSQPPSGRLTDTQYF; CDR3nt: TGTGCCAGCAGTCAACCCCCTAGCGGGAGATTGACAGATACGCAGTATTTT
d_gene: TRBD2; v_gene: TRBV6-2/TRBV6-3; j_gene: TRBJ2-3; abundance: few; CDR3aa: CASSYGRERKDTQYF; CDR3nt: TGTGCCAGCAGTTACGGGCGGGAGAGAAAAGATACGCAGTATTTT